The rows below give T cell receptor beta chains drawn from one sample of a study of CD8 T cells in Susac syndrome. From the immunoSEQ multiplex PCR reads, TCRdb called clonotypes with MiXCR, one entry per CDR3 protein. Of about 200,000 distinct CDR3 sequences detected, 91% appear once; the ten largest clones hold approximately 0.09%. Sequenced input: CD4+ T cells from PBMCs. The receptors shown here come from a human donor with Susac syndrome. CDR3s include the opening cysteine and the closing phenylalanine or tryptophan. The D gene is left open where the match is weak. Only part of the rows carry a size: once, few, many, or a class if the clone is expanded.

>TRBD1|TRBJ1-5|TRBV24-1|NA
CATRDRLLSGNQPQHF
TGTGCCACCCGGGACAGGCTGCTGTCTGGCAATCAGCCCCAGCATTTT
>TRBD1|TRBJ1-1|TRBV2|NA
CASRLGQGTSEAFF
TGTGCCAGCAGATTGGGACAGGGAACTTCAGAAGCTTTCTTT
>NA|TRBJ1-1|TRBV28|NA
CASLSIPNTEAFF
TGTGCCAGCCTGAGCATTCCGAACACTGAAGCTTTCTTT
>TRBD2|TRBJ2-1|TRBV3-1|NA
CASSLVRLAGVVDEQFF
TGTGCCAGCAGCCTAGTTAGACTAGCGGGAGTCGTCGATGAGCAGTTCTTC
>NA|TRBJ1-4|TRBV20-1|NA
CSASPSTNEKLFF
TGCAGTGCTTCGCCCTCAACTAATGAAAAACTGTTTTTT
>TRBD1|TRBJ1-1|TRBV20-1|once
CSAWGQVEPFF
TGCAGTGCGTGGGGACAGGTTGAACCTTTCTTT
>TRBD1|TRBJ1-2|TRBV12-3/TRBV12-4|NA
CASSSGQGRSYGYTF
TGTGCCAGCAGTTCAGGACAGGGGCGAAGCTATGGCTACACCTTC
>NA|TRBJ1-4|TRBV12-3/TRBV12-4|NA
CASSLRKALTNEKLFF
TGTGCCAGCAGTTTAAGAAAGGCTTTAACTAATGAAAAACTGTTTTTT
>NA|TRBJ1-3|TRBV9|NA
CASSVRDNSGNTIYF
TGTGCCAGCAGCGTTCGGGACAACTCTGGAAACACCATATATTTT
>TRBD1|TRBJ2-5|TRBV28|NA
CASSLGQGAPYETQYF
TGTGCCAGCAGTTTGGGACAGGGGGCGCCTTACGAGACCCAGTACTTC
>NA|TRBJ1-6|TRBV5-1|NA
CASSLGGQSPLHF
TGCGCCAGCAGCCTGGGGGGTCAGTCACCCCTCCACTTT
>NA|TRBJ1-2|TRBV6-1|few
CASSEDSDGYTF
TGTGCCAGCAGTGAAGACAGCGATGGCTACACCTTC
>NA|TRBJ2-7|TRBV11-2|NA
CASSKGTSEGNPTYEQYF
TGTGCCAGCAGCAAAGGGACTTCCGAGGGGAACCCGACCTACGAGCAGTACTTC
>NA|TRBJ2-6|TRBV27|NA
CASRGGNSGANVLTF
TGTGCCAGCAGAGGCGGCAACTCTGGGGCCAACGTCCTGACTTTC
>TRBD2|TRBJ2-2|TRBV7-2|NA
CASSIESGINTGELFF
TGTGCCAGCAGCATAGAGAGCGGGATAAACACCGGGGAGCTGTTTTTT
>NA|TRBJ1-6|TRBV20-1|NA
CSATVNRGDSPLHF
TGCAGTGCTACCGTCAACCGGGGGGATTCACCCCTCCACTTT
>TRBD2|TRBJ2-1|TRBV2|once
CASSLTSALHKTSF
TGTGCCAGCAGTCTGACTAGCGCGCTCCACAAAACCTCATTC
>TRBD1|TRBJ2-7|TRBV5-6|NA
CASSLGDRLGSYEQYF
TGTGCCAGCAGCTTGGGGGACAGGTTGGGGAGCTACGAGCAGTACTTC
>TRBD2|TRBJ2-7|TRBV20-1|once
CSARDIAGGVSYEQYF
TGCAGTGCTAGAGATATAGCGGGGGGCGTCTCCTACGAGCAGTACTTC
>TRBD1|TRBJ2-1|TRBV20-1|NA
CSARKDRGGFHTYNEQFF
TGCAGTGCTAGAAAGGACAGGGGAGGGTTCCATACATACAATGAGCAGTTCTTC
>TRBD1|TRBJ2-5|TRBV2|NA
CATNGWTGRETQYF
TGTGCCACCAACGGATGGACAGGTCGAGAGACCCAGTACTTC
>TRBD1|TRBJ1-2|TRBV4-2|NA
CASSQPGQGSGYTF
TGTGCCAGCAGCCAACCGGGACAGGGATCTGGCTACACCTTC
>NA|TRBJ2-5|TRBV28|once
CASRPGRLQETQYF
TGTGCCAGCAGGCCTGGGCGGTTACAAGAGACCCAGTACTTC